This record looks at one TCR beta chain sequence and its context. What it binds is unknown. The CDR3 has 13 residues. CDR1 SQVTM and CDR2 ANQGSEA come from the germline V gene. V lost 7 bases and J lost 3; bases outside the gene matches: 3. This record comes from a study of CD8+ T cells in alopecia areata. Study-wide context: Twice a day, 5 to 10 mg of oral tofacitinib was administered to treated patients.

A FACSAria was used to sort CD4+ and CD8+ T cells. These cells came from PBMCs. General study findings and limits: Clonality exceeded that of normal scalp in lesional scalp, most notably in alopecia totalis/universalis.

After isolation, RNA underwent reverse transcription to generate cDNA as the sequencing template. The protocol was immunoSEQ multiplex PCR, while the TCRdb copy is restricted to in-frame clones and leaves out a portion. The sample includes about 130,000 clones, about 60% of them seen just once. The TCR was taken from a human donor with alopecia areata. This chain links TRBV29-1 with TRBJ1-5, with TRBD1 matching 10 bases. Sequenced material: CD4+ T cells sorted from blood, taken at week 0. CDR3: CSGGQGLNQPQHF. The CDR3 DNA sequence: TGCAGCGGGGGACAGGGGCTCAATCAGCCCCAGCATTTT.